This T cell receptor beta chain was obtained from a study of T cell responses to AZD1222 COVID-19 vaccine. The CDR3 extends over 13 amino acids. With 5 bases clipped from V and 3 bases from J, the junction kept 1 base outside the gene matches. Germline CDR1 reads SGHTA; CDR2 reads FQGNSA. The repertoire was sequenced with immunoSEQ multiplex PCR; TCRdb's copy has only in-frame clones and lacks some. Of some 150,000 clones in the sample, about 89% are singletons; the top ten hold about 3%. With regard to this clone: Its specificity is unknown.

Findings of the study overall: Close to half of all spike-specific TCRs reportedly target regions of the variants that are unmutated. Clonal diversity was possibly underestimated, and the donors were mostly white British, with more females. Vaccine-associated CD4 TCRs spanned spike, dominant at 160-218 and 743-854.

The chain combines TRBV7-2 with TRBJ2-3; 8 bases align to TRBD2. This sequence was found in an adult in good health. Source: peripheral blood, taken on day 0 of MenACWY control vaccination. The CDR3 coding sequence is TGTGCCAGCAGCCCTAGCGGGACAGATACGCAGTATTTT. Protein sequence: CASSPSGTDTQYF. The variable domain in full, completed from reference TRBV7-2 and TRBJ2-3, reads GAGVSQSPSNKVTEKGKDVELRCDPISGHTALYWYRQSLGQGLEFLIYFQGNSAPDKSGLPSDRFSAERTGGSVSTLTIQRTQQEDSAVYLCASSPSGTDTQYFGPGTRLTVL.